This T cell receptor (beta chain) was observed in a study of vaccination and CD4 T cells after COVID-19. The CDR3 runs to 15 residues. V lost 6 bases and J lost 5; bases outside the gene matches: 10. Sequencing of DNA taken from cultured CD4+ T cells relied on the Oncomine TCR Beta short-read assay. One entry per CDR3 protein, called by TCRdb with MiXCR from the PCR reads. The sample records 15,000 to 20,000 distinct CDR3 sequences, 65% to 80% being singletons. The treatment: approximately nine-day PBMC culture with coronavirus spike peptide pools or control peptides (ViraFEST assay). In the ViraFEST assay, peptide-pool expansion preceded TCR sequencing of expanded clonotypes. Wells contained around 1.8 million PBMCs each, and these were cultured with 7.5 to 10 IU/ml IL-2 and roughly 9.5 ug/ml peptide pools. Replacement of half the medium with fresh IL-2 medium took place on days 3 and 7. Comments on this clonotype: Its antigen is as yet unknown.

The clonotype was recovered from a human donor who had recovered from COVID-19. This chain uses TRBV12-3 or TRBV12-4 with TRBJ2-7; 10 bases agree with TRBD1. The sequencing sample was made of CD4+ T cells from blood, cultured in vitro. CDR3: CASSRLGQGRDEQYF. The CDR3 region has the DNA TGTGCCAGCAGCCGCTTGGGACAGGGGAGGGACGAGCAGTACTTC.